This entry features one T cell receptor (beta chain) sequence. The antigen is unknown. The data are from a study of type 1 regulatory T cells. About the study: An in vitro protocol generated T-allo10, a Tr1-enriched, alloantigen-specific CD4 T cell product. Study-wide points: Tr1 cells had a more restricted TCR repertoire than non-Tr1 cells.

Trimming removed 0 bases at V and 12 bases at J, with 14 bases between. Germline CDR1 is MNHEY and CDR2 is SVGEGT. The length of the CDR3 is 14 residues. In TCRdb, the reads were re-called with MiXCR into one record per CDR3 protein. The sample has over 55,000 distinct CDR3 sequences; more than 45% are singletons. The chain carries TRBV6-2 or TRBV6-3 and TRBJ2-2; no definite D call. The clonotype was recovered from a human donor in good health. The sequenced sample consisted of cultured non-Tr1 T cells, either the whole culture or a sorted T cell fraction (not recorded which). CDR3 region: CASSYSLFPGQLFF. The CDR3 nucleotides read TGTGCCAGCAGTTACTCGCTTTTTCCGGGCCAGCTGTTTTTT.